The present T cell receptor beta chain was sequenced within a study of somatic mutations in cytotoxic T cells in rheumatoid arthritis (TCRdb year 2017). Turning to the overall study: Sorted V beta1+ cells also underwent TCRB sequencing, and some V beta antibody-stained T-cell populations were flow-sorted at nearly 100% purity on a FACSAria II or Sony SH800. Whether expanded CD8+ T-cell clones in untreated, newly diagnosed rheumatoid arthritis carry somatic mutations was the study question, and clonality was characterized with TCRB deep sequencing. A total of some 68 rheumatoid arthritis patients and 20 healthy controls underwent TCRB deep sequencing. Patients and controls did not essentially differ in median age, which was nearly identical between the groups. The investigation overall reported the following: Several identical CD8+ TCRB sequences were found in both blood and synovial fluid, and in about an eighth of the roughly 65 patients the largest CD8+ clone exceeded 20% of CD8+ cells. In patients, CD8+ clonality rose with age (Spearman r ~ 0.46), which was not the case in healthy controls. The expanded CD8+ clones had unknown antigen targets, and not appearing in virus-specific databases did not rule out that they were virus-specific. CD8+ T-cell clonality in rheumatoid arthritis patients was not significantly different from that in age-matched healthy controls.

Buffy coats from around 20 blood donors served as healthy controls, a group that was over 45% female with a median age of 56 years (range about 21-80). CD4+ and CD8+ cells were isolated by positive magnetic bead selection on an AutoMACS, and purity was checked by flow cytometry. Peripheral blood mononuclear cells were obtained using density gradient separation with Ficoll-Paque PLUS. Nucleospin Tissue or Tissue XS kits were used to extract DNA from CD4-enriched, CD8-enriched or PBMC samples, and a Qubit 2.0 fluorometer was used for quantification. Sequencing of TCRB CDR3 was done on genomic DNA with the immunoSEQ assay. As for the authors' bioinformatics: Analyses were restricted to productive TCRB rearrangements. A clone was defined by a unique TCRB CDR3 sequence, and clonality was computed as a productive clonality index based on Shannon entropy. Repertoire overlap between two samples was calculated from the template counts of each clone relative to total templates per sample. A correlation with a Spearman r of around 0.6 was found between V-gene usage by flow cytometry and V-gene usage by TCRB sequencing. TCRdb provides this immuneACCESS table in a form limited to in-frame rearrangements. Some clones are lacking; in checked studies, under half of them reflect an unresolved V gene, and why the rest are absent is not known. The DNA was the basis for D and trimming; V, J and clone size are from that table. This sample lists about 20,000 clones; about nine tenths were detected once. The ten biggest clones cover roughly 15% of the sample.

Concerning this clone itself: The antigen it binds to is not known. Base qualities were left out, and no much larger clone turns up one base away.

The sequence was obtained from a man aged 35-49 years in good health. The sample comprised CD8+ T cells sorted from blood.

The nucleotide sequence reads TGTGCCAGCAGCCCCCGCCAGCGGGAGAGAGTAGAGACCCAGTACTTC. This gives the protein CASSPRQRERVETQYF. The rearrangement combines TRBV7-2 with TRBJ2-5, with 8 bases aligning to TRBD2. Taken from the germline V gene, the CDR1 and CDR2 loops are SGHTA and FQGNSA. The CDR3, cysteine through phenylalanine, is 16 amino acids long. Only CDR3 DNA remains: 48 bases, in frame from the first base. V has 5 bases trimmed and J has 4 bases trimmed; junction bases matching no gene number 12.